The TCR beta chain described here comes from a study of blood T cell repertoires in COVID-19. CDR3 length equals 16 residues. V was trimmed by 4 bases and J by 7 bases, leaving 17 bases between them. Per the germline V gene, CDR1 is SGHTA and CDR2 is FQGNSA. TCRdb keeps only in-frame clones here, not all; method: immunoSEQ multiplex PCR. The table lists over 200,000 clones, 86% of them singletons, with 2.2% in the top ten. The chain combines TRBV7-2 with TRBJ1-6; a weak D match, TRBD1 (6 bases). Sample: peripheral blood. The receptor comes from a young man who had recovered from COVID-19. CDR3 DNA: TGTGCCAGCAGCTATACAGGGCCCCCTCGGAATTCACCCCTCCACTTT. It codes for CASSYTGPPRNSPLHF.